The clone carrying this T cell receptor beta chain was recorded many times. Its cognate antigen is unknown. The data originate from a study of identical twins. Overall study findings and caveats: Invariant MAIT and iNKT cells could partly confound zero-insertion analyses.

MiXCR, run by TCRdb on the 5' RACE reads, gives a single entry per CDR3 protein. This table has about 690,000 distinct CDR3 sequences, 5.5% to 6.5% appearing once. CDR3 length equals 14 residues. Losses at the gene ends were 6 bases for V and 5 bases for J; bases not matched to a gene: 8. Sequenced material: naive T cells sorted from blood. The V call is TRBV12-3 or TRBV12-4, the J call TRBJ1-1; 8 bases agree with TRBD1. This TCR was recovered from a man between 18 and 29 years old in good health. This CDR3 is CASRTDRVRTEAFF. CDR3 DNA sequence: TGTGCCAGCAGGACGGACAGGGTGAGGACTGAAGCTTTCTTT.